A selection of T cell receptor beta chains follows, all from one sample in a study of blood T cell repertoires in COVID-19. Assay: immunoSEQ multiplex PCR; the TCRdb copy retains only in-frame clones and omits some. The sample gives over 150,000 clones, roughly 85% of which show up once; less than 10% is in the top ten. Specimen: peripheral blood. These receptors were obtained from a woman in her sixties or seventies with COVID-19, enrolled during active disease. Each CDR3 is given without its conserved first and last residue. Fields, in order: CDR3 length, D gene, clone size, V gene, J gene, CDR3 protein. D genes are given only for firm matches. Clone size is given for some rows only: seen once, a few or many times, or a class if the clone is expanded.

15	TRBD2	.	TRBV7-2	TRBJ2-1	ASSLKRTSGRKNEQF
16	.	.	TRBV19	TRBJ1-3	ASSISAIRGASGNTIY
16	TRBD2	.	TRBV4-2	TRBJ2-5	ASSKDVGLAGADETQY
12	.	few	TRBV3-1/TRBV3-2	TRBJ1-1	ASSQRGGSTEAF
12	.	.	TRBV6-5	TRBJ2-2	ASSWTGGTGELF
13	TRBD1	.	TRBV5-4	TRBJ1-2	ASSSRGQGIYGYT
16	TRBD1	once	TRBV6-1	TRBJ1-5	ASSEVRRQGARYQPQH
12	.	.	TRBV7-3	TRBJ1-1	ASSPALNSGEAF
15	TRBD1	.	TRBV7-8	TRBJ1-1	ASSPETGGTFRTEAF
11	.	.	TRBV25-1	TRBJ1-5	ASSAQVNQPQH
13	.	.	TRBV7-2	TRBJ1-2	ASSLGGRGNYGYT
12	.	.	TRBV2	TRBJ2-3	ASSEGPGGDTQY
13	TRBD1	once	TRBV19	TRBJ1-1	ASSVQGARNTEAF
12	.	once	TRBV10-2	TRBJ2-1	ASSESNRPQRQF
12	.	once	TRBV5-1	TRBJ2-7	ASSFPRVPYEQY
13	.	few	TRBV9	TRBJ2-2	ASSVGGYNTGELF